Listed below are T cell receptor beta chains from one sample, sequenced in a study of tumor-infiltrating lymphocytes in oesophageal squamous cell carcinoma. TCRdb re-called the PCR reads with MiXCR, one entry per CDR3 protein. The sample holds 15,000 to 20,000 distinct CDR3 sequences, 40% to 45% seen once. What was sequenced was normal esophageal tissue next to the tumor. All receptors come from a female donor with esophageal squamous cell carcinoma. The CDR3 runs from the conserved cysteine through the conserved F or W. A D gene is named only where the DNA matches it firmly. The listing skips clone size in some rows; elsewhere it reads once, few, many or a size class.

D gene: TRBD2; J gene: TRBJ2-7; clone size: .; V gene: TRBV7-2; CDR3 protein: CASSAGLGDTDTQYF; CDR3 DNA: TGTGCCAGCAGCGCGGGACTAGGGGACACAGATACGCAGTACTTC
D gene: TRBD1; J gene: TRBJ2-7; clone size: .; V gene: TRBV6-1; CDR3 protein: CAMGQGAYEQYF; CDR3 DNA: TGTGCCATGGGACAGGGGGCTTACGAGCAGTACTTC
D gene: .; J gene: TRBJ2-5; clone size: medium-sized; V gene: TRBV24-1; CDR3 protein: CATSDLGPAGTDQETQYF; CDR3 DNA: TGTGCCACCAGTGATTTGGGTCCCGCGGGGACGGACCAAGAGACCCAGTACTTC
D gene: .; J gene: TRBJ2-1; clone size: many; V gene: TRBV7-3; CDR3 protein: CASSLTAGNEQFF; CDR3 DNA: TGTGCCAGCAGCTTAACTGCCGGTAATGAGCAGTTCTTC
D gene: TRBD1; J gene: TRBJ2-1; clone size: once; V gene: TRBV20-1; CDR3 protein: CSASRDRYFEQFF; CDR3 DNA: TGCAGTGCTAGCCGGGACAGGTATTTTGAGCAGTTCTTC
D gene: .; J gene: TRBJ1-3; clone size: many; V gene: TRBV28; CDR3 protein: CASSLSTLGNTIYF; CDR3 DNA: TGTGCCAGCAGTTTATCGACTCTTGGAAACACCATATATTTT
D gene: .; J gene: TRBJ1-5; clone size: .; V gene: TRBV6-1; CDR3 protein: CASSRDSYQPQHF; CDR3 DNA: TGTGCCAGCAGTCGGGACTCATATCAGCCCCAGCATTTT
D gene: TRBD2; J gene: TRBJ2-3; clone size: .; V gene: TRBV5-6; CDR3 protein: CASSARGAGWADTQYF; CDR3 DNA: TGTGCCAGCAGCGCCCGGGGAGCGGGGTGGGCGGATACGCAGTATTTT
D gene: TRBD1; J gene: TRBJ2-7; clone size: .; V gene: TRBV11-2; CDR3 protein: CASSLVGTVQYEQYF; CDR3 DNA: TGTGCCAGCAGCTTAGTCGGGACAGTCCAATACGAGCAGTACTTC
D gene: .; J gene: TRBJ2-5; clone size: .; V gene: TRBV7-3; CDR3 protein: CASSLGVGGDQETQYF; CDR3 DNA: TGTGCCAGCAGCTTAGGCGTAGGTGGGGACCAAGAGACCCAGTACTTC
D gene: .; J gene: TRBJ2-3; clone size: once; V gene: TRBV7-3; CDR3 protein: CASSLQGPPLTDTQYF; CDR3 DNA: TGTGCTAGCAGCTTACAGGGACCGCCACTCACAGATACGCAGTATTTT
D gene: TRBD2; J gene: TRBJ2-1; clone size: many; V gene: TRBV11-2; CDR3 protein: CASRRLAGGDYEQFF; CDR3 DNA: TGTGCCAGCAGGAGACTAGCGGGAGGCGACTACGAGCAGTTCTTC
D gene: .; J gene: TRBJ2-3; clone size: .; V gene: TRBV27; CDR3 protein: CATSPPPRTPDGTDTQYF; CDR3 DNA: TGTGCCACCTCCCCCCCCCCACGGACGCCGGACGGCACAGATACGCAGTATTTT
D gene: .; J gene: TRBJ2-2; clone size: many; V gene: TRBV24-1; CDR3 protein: CATSDSEPGNTGELFF; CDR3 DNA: TGTGCCACCAGTGATTCGGAACCAGGGAACACCGGGGAGCTGTTTTTT
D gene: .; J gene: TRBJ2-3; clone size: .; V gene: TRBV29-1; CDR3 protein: CSNTAGDTQYF; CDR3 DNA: TGCAGTAATACAGCGGGCGATACGCAGTATTTT
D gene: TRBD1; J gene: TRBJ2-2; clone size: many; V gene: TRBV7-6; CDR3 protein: CAQQGDRGPGSGELFF; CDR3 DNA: TGTGCCCAACAGGGGGACAGGGGACCAGGTAGCGGGGAGCTGTTTTTT
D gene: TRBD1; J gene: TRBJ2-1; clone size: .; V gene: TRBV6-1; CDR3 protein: CASSGGQGANEQFF; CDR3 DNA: TGTGCCAGCAGTGGAGGACAGGGGGCGAATGAGCAGTTCTTC
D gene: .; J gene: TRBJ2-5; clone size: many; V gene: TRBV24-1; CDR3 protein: CATQPSDGQETQYF; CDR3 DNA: TGTGCCACTCAACCCAGCGACGGTCAAGAGACCCAGTACTTC
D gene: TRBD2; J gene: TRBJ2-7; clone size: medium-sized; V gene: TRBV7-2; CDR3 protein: CASSVTSGFSYEQYF; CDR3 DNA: TGTGCCAGCAGCGTTACTAGCGGGTTTTCCTACGAGCAGTACTTC
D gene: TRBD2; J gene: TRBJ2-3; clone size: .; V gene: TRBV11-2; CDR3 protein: CASSFRGGRGNADTQYF; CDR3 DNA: TGTGCCAGCAGCTTCCGTGGCGGGAGGGGGAACGCAGATACGCAGTATTTT
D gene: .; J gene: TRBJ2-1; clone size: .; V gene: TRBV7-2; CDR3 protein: CASSSSPAIEQFF; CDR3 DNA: TGTGCCAGCAGCTCCTCGCCGGCGATCGAGCAGTTCTTC
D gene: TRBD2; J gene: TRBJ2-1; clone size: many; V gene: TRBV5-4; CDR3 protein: CASSLGTGLAGGEQFF; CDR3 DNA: TGTGCCAGCAGCTTGGGAACGGGACTAGCGGGAGGTGAGCAGTTCTTC
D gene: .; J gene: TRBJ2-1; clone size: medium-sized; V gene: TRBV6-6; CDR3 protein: CASSYSRFGEQFF; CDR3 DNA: TGTGCCAGCAGTTACTCGAGGTTTGGTGAGCAGTTCTTC
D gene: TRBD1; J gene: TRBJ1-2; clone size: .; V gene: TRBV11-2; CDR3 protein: CASSSNRGGYTF; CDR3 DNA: TGTGCCAGCAGCTCAAACAGGGGAGGCTACACCTTC
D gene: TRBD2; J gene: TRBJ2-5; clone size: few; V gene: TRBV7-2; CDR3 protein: CASSLQTSGGETQYF; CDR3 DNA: TGTGCCAGCAGCCTCCAGACTAGCGGGGGCGAGACCCAGTACTTC
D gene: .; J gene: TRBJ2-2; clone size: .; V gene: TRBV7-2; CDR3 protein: CASSLRRQTGELFF; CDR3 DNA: TGTGCCAGCAGCTTACGGAGACAAACCGGGGAGCTGTTTTTT
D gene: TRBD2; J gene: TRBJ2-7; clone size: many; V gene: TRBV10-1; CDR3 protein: CASSPASGYEQYF; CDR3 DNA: TGCGCCAGCAGTCCCGCTAGCGGGTACGAGCAGTACTTC
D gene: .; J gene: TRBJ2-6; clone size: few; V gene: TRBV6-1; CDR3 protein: CASSSRSSGANVLTF; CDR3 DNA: TGTGCCAGCAGTTCCCGGAGTTCTGGGGCCAACGTCCTGACTTTC
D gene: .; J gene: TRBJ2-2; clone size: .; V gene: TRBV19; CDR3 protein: CASYKSGARVGELFF; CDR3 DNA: TGTGCCAGCTACAAAAGCGGAGCTCGAGTCGGGGAGCTGTTTTTT
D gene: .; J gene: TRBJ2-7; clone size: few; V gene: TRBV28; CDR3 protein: CASSLGGEGGSYNEQYF; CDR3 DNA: TGTGCCAGCAGTTTGGGGGGGGAGGGGGGCTCCTACAATGAGCAGTACTTC
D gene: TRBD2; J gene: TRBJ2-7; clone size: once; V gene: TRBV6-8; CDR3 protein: CASSYRRLAGASSYEQYF; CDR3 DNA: TGTGCCAGCAGTTACCGGAGACTAGCGGGAGCAAGCTCCTACGAGCAGTACTTC
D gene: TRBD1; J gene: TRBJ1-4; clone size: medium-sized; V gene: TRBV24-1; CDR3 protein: CATSDPGSGGDEKLFF; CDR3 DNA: TGTGCCACCAGTGACCCGGGGTCAGGGGGCGATGAAAAACTGTTTTTT
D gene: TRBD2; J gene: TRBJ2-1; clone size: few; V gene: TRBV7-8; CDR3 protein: CASSLVAGGPNEQFF; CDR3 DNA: TGTGCCAGCAGCTTAGTAGCGGGAGGGCCAAATGAGCAGTTCTTC
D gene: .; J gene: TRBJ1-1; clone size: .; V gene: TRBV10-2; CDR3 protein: CASTRDGVNTEAFF; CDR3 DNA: TGCGCCAGCACCCGGGACGGGGTAAACACTGAAGCTTTCTTT
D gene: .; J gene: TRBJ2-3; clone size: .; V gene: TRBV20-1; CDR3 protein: CSATTGRPPYEQYF; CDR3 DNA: TGCAGTGCCACTACAGGCCGTCCCCCCTACGAGCAGTACTTT
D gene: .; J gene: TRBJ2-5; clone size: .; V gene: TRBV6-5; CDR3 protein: CASSTFEGVEGGSPLHF; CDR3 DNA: TGTGCCAGCAGTACCTTTGAAGGGGTGGAGGGAGGCTCACCCCTCCACTTC
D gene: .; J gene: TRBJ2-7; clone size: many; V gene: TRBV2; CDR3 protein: CASSEAGGNEQYF; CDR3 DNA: TGTGCCAGCAGTGAAGCGGGCGGGAATGAGCAGTACTTC
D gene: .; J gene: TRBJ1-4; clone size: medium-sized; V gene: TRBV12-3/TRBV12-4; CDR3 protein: CASSATGTASEKLFF; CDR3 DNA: TGTGCCAGCAGTGCGACCGGGACGGCCAGCGAAAAACTGTTTTTT
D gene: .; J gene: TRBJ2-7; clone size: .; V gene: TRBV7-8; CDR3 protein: CASSSEVARNEQYF; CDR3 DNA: TGTGCCAGCAGTTCAGAAGTCGCCCGTAACGAGCAGTACTTC
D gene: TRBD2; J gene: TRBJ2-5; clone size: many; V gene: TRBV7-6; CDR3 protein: CASRKTSAQETQYF; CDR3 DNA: TGTGCCAGCAGGAAAACTAGCGCTCAAGAGACCCAGTACTTC
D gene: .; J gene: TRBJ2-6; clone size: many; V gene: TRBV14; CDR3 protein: CASSQTAGANVLTF; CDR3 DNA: TGTGCCAGCAGCCAAACAGCTGGGGCCAACGTCCTGACTTTC
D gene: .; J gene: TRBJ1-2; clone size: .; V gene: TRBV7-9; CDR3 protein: CASSLNSFGYTF; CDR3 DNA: TGTGCCAGCAGCTTAAATTCTTTCGGCTACACCTTC
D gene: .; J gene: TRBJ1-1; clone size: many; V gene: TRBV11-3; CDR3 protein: CASSLFPTEEAFF; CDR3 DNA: TGTGCCAGCAGCTTATTCCCGACGGAAGAAGCTTTCTTT
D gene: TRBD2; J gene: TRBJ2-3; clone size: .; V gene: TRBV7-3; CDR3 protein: CASSLMGGVHGNTQYF; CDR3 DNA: TGTGCCAGCAGCTTAATGGGGGGGGTTCACGGGAATACGCAGTATTTT
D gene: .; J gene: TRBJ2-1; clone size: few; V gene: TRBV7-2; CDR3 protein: CASSLAAGAAYNEQFF; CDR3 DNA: TGTGCCAGCAGCTTAGCCGCGGGGGCGGCTTACAATGAGCAGTTCTTC
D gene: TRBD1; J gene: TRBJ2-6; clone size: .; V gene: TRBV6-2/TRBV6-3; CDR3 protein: CASSYPGQGDGANVLTF; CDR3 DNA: TGTGCCAGCAGTTACCCGGGACAGGGAGATGGGGCCAACGTCCTGACTTTC